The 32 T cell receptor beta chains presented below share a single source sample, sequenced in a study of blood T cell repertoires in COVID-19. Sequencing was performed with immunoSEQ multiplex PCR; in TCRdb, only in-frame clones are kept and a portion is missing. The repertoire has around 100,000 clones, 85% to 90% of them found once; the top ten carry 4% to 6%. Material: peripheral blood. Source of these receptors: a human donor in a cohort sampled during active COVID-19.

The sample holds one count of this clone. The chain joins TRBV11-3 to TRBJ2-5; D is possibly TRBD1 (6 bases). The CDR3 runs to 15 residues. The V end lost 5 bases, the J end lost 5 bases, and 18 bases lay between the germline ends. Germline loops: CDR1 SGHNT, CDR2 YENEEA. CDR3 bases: TGTGCCAGCAGCCTAGGGGACAAACATGGGGAGACCCAGTACTTC. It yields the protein CASSLGDKHGETQYF.

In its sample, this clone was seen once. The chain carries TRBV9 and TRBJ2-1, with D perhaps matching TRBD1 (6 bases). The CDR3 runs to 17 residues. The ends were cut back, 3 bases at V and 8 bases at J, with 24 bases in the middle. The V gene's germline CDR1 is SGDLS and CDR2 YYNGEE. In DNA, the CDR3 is TGTGCCAGCAGCGCCTCGGACAGCCCGGTAGTAGTGGATGAGCAGTTCTTC. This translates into CASSASDSPVVVDEQFF.

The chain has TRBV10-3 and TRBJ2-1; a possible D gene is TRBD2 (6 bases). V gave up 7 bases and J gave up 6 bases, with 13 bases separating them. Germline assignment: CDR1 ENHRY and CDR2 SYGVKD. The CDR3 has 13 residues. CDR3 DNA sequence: TGTGCCATCACACGGGAGAAGGGCAATGAGCAGTTCTTC. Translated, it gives CAITREKGNEQFF.

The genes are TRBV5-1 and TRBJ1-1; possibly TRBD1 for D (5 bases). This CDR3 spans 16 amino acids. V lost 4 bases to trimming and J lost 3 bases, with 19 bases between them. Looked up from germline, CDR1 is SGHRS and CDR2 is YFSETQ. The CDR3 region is CASSRRGFGGDTEAFF. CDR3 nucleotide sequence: TGCGCCAGCAGCAGGAGAGGGTTCGGAGGGGACACTGAAGCTTTCTTT.

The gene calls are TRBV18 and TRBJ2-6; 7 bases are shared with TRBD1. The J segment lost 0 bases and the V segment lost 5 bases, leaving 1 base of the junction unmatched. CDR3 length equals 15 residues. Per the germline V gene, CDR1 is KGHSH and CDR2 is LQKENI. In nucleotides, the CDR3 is TGTGCCAGCTCATCAGGGGGCTCTGGGGCCAACGTCCTGACTTTC. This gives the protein CASSSGGSGANVLTF. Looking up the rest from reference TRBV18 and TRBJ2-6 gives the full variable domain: NAGVMQNPRHLVRRRGQEARLRCSPMKGHSHVYWYRQLPEEGLKFMVYLQKENIIDESGMPKERFSAEFPKEGPSILRIQQVVRGDSAAYFCASSSGGSGANVLTFGAGSRLTVL.

CDR3 residues: CASSLSPGQGARKPPQHF. Here the CDR3 DNA reads TGTGCCAGCAGTTTATCTCCTGGACAGGGCGCGAGAAAACCGCCCCAGCATTTT. The chain joins TRBV28 to TRBJ1-5; 8 bases are shared with TRBD1. The CDR3 spans 18 residues. V gave up 1 base and J gave up 9 bases; unmatched junction bases: 17. CDR1 MDHEN and CDR2 SYDVKM come from the germline V gene.

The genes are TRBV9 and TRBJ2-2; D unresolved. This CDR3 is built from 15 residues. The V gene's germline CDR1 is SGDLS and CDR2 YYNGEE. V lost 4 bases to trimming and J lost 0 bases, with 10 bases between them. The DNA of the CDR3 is TGTGCCAGCAGCCTGAGGCTAGCGAACACCGGGGAGCTGTTTTTT. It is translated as CASSLRLANTGELFF.

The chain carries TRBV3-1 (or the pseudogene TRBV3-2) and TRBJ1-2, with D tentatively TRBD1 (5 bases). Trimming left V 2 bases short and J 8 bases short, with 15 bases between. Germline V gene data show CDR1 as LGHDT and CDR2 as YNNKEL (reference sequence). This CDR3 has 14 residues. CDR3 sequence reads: CASSQQGVKGGYTF. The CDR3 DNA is TGTGCCAGCAGCCAACAGGGTGTAAAGGGCGGCTACACCTTC.

CDR3 bases: TGTGCCAGTAGTATCGCTCGAAGGTCTGACGAGCGGGAGTTCGAAGAGACCCAGTACTTC. This codes for CASSIARRSDEREFEETQYF. The chain recombines TRBV19 with TRBJ2-5; 8 bases are shared with TRBD2. The V and J ends lost 3 bases and 3 bases, in that order; junction bases with no gene match: 21. The length of the CDR3 is 20 residues. Germline-derived CDR1 and CDR2 are LNHDA and SQIVND (reference sequence).

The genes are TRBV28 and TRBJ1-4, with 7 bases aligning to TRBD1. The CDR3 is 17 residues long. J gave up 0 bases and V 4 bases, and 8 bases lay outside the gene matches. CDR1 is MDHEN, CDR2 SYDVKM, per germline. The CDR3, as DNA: TGTGCCAGCAGTTCCCCGACAGGGCGGGCAACTAATGAAAAACTGTTTTTT. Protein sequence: CASSSPTGRATNEKLFF. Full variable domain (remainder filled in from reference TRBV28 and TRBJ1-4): DVKVTQSSRYLVKRTGEKVFLECVQDMDHENMFWYRQDPGLGLRLIYFSYDVKMKEKGDIPEGYSVSREKKERFSLILESASTNQTSMYLCASSSPTGRATNEKLFFGSGTQLSVL.

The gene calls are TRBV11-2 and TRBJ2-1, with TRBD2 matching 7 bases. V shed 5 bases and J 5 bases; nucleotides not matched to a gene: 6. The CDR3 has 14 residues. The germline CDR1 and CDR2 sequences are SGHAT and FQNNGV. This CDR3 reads CASSRDYQDNEQFF. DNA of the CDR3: TGTGCCAGCAGCCGGGACTACCAAGACAATGAGCAGTTCTTC.

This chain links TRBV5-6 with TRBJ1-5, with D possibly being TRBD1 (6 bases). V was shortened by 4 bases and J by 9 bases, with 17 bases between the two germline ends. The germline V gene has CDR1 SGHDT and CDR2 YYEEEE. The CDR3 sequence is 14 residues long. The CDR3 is CASSIQGPGRPQHF. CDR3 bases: TGTGCCAGCAGCATACAGGGACCGGGCCGGCCCCAGCATTTT.

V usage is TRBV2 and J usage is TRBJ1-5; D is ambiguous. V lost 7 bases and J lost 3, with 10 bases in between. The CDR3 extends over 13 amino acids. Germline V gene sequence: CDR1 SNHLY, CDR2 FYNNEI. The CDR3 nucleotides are TGTGCCAGCAAATCCAGGTTCAATCAGCCCCAGCATTTT. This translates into CASKSRFNQPQHF.

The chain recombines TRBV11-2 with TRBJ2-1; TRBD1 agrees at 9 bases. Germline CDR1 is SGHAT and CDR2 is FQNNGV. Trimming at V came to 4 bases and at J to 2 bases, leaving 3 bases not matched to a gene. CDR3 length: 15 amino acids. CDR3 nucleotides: TGTGCCAGCAGCTCGGGGACAGGGCCCTACAATGAGCAGTTCTTC. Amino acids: CASSSGTGPYNEQFF.

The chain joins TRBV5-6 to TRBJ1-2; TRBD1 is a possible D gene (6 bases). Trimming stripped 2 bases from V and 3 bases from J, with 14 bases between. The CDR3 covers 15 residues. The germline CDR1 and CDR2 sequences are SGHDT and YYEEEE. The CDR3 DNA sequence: TGTGCCAGCAGCTTCCGCGACAGGCCTTACTATGGCTACACCTTC. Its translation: CASSFRDRPYYGYTF.

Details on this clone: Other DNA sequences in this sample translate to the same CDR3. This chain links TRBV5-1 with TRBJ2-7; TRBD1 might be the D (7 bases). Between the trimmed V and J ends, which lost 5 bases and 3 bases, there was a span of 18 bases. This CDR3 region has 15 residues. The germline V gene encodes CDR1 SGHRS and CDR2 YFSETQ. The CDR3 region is CASSGLRQGRYEQYF. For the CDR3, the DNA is TGCGCCAGCAGTGGACTACGACAGGGACGCTACGAGCAGTACTTC.

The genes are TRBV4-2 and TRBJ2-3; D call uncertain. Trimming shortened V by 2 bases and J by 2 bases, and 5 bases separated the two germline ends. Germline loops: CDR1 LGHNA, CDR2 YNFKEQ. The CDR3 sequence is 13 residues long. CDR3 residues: CASSQTNTDTQYF. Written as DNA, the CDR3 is TGTGCCAGCAGCCAAACTAACACAGATACGCAGTATTTT.

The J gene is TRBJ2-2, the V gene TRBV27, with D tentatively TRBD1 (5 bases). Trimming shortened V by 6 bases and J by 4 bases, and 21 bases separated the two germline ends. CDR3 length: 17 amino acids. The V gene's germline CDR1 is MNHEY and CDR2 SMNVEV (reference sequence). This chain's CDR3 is CASSFSSGLVGTGELFF. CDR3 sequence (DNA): TGTGCCAGCAGCTTCTCCTCAGGGTTGGTAGGCACCGGGGAGCTGTTTTTT.

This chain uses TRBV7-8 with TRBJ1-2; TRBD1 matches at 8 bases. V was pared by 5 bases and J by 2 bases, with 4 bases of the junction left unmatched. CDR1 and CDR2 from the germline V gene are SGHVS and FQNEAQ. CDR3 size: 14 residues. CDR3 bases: TGTGCCAGCAGCCAAGGACAGGGAAACTATGGCTACACCTTC. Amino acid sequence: CASSQGQGNYGYTF. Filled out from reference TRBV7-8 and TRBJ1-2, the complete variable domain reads GAGVSQSPRYKVAKRGQDVALRCDPISGHVSLFWYQQALGQGPEFLTYFQNEAQLDKSGLPSDRFFAERPEGSVSTLKIQRTQQEDSAVYLCASSQGQGNYGYTFGSGTRLTVV.

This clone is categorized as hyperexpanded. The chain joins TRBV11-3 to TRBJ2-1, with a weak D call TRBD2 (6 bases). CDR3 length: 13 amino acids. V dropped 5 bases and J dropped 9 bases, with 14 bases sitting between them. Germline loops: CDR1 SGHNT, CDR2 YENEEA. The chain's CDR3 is CASSPASGGEQFF. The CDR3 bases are TGTGCCAGCAGCCCCGCCTCCGGGGGTGAGCAGTTCTTC. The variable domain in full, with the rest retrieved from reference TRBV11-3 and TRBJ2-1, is EAGVVQSPRYKIIEKKQPVAFWCNPISGHNTLYWYLQNLGQGPELLIRYENEEAVDDSQLPKDRFSAERLKGVDSTLKIQPAELGDSAVYLCASSPASGGEQFFGPGTRLTVL.

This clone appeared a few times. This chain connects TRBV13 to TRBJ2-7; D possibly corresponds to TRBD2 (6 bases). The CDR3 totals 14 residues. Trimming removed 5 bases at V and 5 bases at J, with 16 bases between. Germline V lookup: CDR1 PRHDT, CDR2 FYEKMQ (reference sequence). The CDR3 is CASSLGQGGNEQYF. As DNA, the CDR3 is TGTGCCAGCAGCCTCGGGCAGGGAGGCAACGAGCAGTACTTC.

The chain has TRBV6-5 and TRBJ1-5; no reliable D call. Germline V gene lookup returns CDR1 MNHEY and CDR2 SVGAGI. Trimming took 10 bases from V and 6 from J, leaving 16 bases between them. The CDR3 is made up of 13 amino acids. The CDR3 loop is CATQTHEVQPQHF. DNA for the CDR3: TGTGCCACCCAAACCCATGAGGTTCAGCCCCAGCATTTT.

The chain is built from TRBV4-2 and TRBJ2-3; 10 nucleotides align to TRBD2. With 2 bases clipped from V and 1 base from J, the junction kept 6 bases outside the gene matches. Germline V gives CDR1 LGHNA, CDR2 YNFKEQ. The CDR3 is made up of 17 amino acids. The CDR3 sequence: CASSQRVAGGGTDTQYF. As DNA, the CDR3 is TGTGCCAGCAGCCAAAGAGTAGCGGGGGGTGGCACAGATACGCAGTATTTT.

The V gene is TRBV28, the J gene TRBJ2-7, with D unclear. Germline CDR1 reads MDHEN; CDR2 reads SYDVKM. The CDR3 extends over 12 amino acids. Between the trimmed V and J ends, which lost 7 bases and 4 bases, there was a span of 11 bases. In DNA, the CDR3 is TGTGCCAGCAAGACACTTACTTACGAGCAGTACTTC. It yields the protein CASKTLTYEQYF.

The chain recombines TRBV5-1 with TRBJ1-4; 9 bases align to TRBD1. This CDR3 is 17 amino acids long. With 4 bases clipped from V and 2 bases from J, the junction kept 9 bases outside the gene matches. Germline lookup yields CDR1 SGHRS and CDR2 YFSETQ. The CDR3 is CASSGGQGRGTNEKLFF. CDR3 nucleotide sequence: TGCGCCAGCAGCGGGGGACAGGGCCGCGGTACTAATGAAAAACTGTTTTTT.

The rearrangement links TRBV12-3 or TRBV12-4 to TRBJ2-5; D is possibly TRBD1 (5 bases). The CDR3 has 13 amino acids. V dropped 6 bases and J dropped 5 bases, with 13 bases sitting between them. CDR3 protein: CASSRYAGETQYF. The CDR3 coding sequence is TGTGCCAGCAGCCGCTACGCAGGGGAGACCCAGTACTTC.

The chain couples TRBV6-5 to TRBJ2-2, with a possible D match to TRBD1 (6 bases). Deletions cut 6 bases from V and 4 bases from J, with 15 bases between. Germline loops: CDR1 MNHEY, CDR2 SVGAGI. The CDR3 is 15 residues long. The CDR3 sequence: CASSWSGVVTGELFF. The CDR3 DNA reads TGTGCCAGCAGCTGGTCAGGGGTAGTCACCGGGGAGCTGTTTTTT.

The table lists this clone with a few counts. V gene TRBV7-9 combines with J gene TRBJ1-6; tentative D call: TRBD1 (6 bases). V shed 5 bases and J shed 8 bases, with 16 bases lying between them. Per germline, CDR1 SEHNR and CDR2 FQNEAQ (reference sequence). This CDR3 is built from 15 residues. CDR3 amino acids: CASSPGTGRDSPLHF. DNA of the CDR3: TGTGCCAGCAGCCCTGGCACAGGGCGGGATTCACCCCTCCACTTT. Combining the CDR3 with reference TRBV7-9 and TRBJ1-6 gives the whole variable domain DTGVSQNPRHKITKRGQNVTFRCDPISEHNRLYWYRQTLGQGPEFLTYFQNEAQLEKSRLLSDRFSAERPKGSFSTLEIQRTEQGDSAMYLCASSPGTGRDSPLHFGNGTRLTVT.

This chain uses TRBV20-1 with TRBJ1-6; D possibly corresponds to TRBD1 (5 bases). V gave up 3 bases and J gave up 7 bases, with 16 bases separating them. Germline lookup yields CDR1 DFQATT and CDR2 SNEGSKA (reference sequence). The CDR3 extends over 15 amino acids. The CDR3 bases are TGCAGTGCTAGTGACCGACGAAGGGGAAATTCACCCCTCCACTTT. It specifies CSASDRRRGNSPLHF.

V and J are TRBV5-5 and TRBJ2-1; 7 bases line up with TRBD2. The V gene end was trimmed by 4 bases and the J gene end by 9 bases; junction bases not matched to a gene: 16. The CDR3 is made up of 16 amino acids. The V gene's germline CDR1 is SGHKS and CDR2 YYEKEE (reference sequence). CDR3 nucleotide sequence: TGTGCCAGCAGCCCGGTCGGAGCGGGGCCCACTGGTGAGCAGTTCTTC. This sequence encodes CASSPVGAGPTGEQFF.

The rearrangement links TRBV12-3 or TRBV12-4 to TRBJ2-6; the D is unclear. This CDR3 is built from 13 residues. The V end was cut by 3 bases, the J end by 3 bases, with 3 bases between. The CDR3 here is CASSFSGANVLTF. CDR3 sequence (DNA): TGTGCCAGCAGTTTTAGTGGGGCCAACGTCCTGACTTTC.

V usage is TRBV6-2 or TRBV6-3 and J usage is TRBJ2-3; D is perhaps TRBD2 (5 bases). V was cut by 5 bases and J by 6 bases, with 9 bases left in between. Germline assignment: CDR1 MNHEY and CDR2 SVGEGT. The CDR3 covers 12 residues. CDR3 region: CASSPRRDTQYF. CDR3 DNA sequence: TGTGCCAGCAGTCCACGGAGGGATACGCAGTATTTT.